A single T cell receptor (beta chain) is shown here with its context. V lost 2 bases to trimming and J lost 4 bases, with 14 bases between them. The V gene's germline CDR1 is SGHTA and CDR2 FQGTGA. CDR3 length: 15 amino acids. A quantity of roughly 0.5 to 1 ug RNA underwent reverse transcription using random hexamers. Via MiXCR, TCRdb re-called the immunoSEQ multiplex PCR reads, giving one row per CDR3 protein. The repertoire consists of about 190,000 distinct CDR3 sequences, with more than 90% occurring once and the leading ten covering 0.098%. The source of the sample is a study of CD8 T cells in Susac syndrome.

This receptor was obtained from a human donor with Susac syndrome. The specimen sequenced was CD4+ T cells from PBMCs. V is TRBV7-3 and J is TRBJ1-1; a weak D match, TRBD1 (6 bases). CDR3 sequence: CASSLSPGVGTEAFF. CDR3 bases: TGTGCCAGCAGCTTATCGCCAGGGGTGGGCACTGAAGCTTTCTTT.